This T cell receptor beta chain was captured in a study of blood T cell repertoires in COVID-19. Across the study: Whether acute or convalescent, the COVID-19 samples came from the United States, Italy and Spain.

Generated by immunoSEQ multiplex PCR, the TCRdb table keeps only in-frame clones and is missing some. The profile shows around 270,000 clones, about 87% of them singletons. There are 20 residues in the CDR3. The receptor comes from a man between 60 and 75 years old who had recovered from COVID-19. The sequenced sample consisted of peripheral blood. The V and J genes are TRBV21-1 and TRBJ1-4; no DNA check was done on the table's D call, TRBD1. TRBV21-1 is reported as a pseudogene. The CDR3 is CASSKWSGTGGSLANEKLFF. The CDR3 nucleotides are TGTGCCAGCAGCAAGTGGTCTGGGACAGGGGGATCTTTAGCTAATGAAAAACTGTTTTTT.